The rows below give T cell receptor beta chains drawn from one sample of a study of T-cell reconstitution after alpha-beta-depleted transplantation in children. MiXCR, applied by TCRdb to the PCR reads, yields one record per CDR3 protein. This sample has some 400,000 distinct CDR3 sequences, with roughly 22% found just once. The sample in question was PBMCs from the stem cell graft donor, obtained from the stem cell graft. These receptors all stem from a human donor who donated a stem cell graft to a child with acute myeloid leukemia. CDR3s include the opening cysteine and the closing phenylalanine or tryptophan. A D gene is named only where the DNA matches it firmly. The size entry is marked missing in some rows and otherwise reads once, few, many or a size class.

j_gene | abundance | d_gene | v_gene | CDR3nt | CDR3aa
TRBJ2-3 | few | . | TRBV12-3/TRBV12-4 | TGTGCCAGCAGTCAGAACTGGGTCGCGCAGTATTTT | CASSQNWVAQYF
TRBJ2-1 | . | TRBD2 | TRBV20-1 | TGCAGTGCTAACCCTCCCGGGACTAGCCACAGAGAGCAGTTCTTC | CSANPPGTSHREQFF
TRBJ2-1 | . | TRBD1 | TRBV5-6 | TGTGCCAGCAGCACACTGGGACAGGGTTCAAATGAGCAGTTCTTC | CASSTLGQGSNEQFF
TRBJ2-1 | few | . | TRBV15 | TGTGCCACCAGCCAGTCTCACGGGAGAAAGGCCTACAATGAGCAGTTCTTC | CATSQSHGRKAYNEQFF
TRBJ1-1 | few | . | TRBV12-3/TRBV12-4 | TGTGCCAGCAGACCAGACAGTGAAGCTTTCTTT | CASRPDSEAFF
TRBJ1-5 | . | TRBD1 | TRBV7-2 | TGTGCCAGCAGCTTTAATACAGGGGTTGGCAATCAGCCCCAGCATTTT | CASSFNTGVGNQPQHF
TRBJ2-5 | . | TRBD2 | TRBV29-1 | TGCAGCGTTGAAGATCCACTAGCGGGAGCCCCAGAGACCCAGTACTTC | CSVEDPLAGAPETQYF
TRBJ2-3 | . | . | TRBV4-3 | TGCGCCAGCAGCCAAGGGACGGAGCGGAGCACAGATACGCAGTATTTT | CASSQGTERSTDTQYF
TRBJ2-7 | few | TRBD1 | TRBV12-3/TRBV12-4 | TGTGCCAGCAGTCGGACAGGGATGGGCGAGCAGTACTTC | CASSRTGMGEQYF
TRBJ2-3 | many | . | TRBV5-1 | TGCGCCAGCAGCTTTAGCGATCCCACAGATACGCAGTATTTT | CASSFSDPTDTQYF
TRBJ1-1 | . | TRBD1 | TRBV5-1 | TGCGCCAGCAGCTTGCGGGACAGGGTAAAGAACACTGAAGCTTTCTTT | CASSLRDRVKNTEAFF
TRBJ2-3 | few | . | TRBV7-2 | TGTGCCAGCGGTGACGGAGGGGTGCAGTATTTT | CASGDGGVQYF
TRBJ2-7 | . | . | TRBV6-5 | TGTGCCAGCAGTTACGAGGTAAACTCCTACGAGCAGTACTTC | CASSYEVNSYEQYF
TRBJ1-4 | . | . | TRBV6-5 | TGTGCCAGCAGTTACTCGAACCGGATTAATGAAAAACTGTTTTTT | CASSYSNRINEKLFF
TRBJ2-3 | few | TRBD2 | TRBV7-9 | TGTGCCAGCAGACGAACTAGCGGGAGAGATACGCAGTATTTT | CASRRTSGRDTQYF
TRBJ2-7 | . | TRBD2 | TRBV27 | TGTGCCAGCAGTTTGCGGGAGCAATACGAGCAGTACTTC | CASSLREQYEQYF
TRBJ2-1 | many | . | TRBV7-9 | TGTGCCAGCAGTGATAACAATGAGCAGTTCTTC | CASSDNNEQFF
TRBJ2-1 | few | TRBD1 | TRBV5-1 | TGCGCCAGCAGCGGCCGGGACAGGGGGCAGGATGAGCAGTTCTTC | CASSGRDRGQDEQFF
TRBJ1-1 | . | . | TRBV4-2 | TGTGCCAGCAGCCAAGATAGTCAGGAGAACACTGAAGCTTTCTTT | CASSQDSQENTEAFF
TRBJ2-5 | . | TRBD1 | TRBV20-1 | TGCAGTGCATCAACAGGGGAGAGGAGGGAGACCCAGTACTTC | CSASTGERRETQYF
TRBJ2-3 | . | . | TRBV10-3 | TGTGCCATCAGTGAGCGGGAAACGCTAGGATTTGGAACAGATACGCAGTATTTT | CAISERETLGFGTDTQYF